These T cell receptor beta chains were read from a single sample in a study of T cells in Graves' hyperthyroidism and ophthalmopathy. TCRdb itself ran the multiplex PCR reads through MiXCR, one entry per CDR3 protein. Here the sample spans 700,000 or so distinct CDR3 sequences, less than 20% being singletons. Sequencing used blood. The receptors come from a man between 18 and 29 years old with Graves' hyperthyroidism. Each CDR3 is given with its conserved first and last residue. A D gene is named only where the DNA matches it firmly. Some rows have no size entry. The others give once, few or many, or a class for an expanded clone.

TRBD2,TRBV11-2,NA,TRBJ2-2,TGTGCCAGCAGACTTGGGGCGGGAGACAGCTTTAGGACCGGGGAGCTGTTTTTT,CASRLGAGDSFRTGELFF
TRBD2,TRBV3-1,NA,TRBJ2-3,TGTGCCAGCAGCCAAGAATCCGGACTAGCGGGAGTGATAGATACGCAGTATTTT,CASSQESGLAGVIDTQYF
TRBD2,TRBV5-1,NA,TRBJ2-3,TGCGCCAGCAGCTTGGCCACAGCGGGAGGTGCAGATACGCAGTATTTT,CASSLATAGGADTQYF
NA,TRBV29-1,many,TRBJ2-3,TGCAGCGTAAGGACAGCCACAGATACGCAGTATTTT,CSVRTATDTQYF
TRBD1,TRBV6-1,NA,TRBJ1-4,TGTGCCAGCAGTGAATACGGACAGGGGAGTGAAAAACTGTTTTTT,CASSEYGQGSEKLFF
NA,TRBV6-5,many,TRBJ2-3,TGTGCCAGCAGTTCAGGACTTAAGGCAGATACGCAGTATTTT,CASSSGLKADTQYF
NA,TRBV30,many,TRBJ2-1,TGTGCCTGGACCCCCCCGCTTTTGAGGGCCTACAATGAGCAGTTCTTC,CAWTPPLLRAYNEQFF
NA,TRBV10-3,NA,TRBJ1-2,TGTGCCATCAGTGAGTCCGGGGCAGGGGGCTACACCTTC,CAISESGAGGYTF
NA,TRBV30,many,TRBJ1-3,TGTGCCTGCACAACTCCGGGGGGGATCACCATATATTTT,CACTTPGGITIYF
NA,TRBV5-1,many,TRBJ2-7,TGCGCCAGCAGCTTGGTGGAGGGGCCCATCTACGAGCAGTACTTC,CASSLVEGPIYEQYF
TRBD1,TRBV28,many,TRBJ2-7,TGTGCCAGCAGTTTGAACAGGGGGTATTACGAGCAGTACTTC,CASSLNRGYYEQYF
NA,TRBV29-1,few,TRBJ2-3,TGCAGCGTTGTTAGTTCAGATACGCAGTATTTT,CSVVSSDTQYF
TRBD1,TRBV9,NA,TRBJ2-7,TGTGCCAGCAGCGTCATAGGACAGGGGGGCGAGCAGTACTTC,CASSVIGQGGEQYF
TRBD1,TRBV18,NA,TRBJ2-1,TGTGCCAGCTCACCAGGTCTACAGGGACAGGGGTATCATGAGCAGTTCTTC,CASSPGLQGQGYHEQFF
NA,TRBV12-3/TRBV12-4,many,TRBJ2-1,TGTGCCAGCATGCGGACAGTAGAGTACAATGAGCAGTTCTTC,CASMRTVEYNEQFF
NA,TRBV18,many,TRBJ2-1,TGTGCCAGCTCACCGTCCCAGGGCAATGAGCAGTTCTTC,CASSPSQGNEQFF
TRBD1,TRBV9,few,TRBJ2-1,TGTGCCAGCAGCGTAACCCCAAACGGTTACAGGGGCGATGAGCAGTTCTTC,CASSVTPNGYRGDEQFF
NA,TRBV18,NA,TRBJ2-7,TGTGCCAGCTCACCGTCAGGGCCTCCGTCCTACGAGCAGTACTTC,CASSPSGPPSYEQYF
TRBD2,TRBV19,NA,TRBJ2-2,TGTGCCAGTAGTATAGCCACGACTAGCCTGGGCACCGGGGAGCTGTTTTTT,CASSIATTSLGTGELFF
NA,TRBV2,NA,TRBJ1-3,TGTGCCAGCAGTGAACGGGCAGGGGCCATTCTCTCTGGAAACACCATATATTTT,CASSERAGAILSGNTIYF
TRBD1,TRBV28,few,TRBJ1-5,TGTGCCAGCAGTTTAGCAGGGGGAGATGGCAATCAGCCCCAGCATTTT,CASSLAGGDGNQPQHF
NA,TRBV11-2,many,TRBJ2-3,TGTGCCAGCAGCCGCTTAGCAGTCGACCCGAAAACGCAGTATTTT,CASSRLAVDPKTQYF
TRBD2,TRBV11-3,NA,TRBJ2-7,TGTGCCAGCAGCCGCGGCCCTAGCGGGACCTCCTACGAGCAGTACTTC,CASSRGPSGTSYEQYF
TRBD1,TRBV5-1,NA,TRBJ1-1,TGCGCCAGCCTACCGCGGCCACAGGGGAACAGTGAAGCTTTCTTT,CASLPRPQGNSEAFF
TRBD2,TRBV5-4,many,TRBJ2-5,TGTGCCAGCAGCTTGAGCCTAGCGGTCCAAGAGACCCAGTACTTC,CASSLSLAVQETQYF
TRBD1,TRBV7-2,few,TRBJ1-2,TGTGCCGGCAGGGGGCGTAGCTATGGCTACACCTTC,CAGRGRSYGYTF
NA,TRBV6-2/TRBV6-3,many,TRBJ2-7,TGTGCCAGCAGTTCCCGGCAGGGTTACTACGAGCAGTACTTC,CASSSRQGYYEQYF
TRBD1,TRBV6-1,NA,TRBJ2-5,TGTGCCAGCAGACCTACCGGGACAGGGGGAGAGACCCAGTACTTC,CASRPTGTGGETQYF
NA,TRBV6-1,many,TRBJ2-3,TGTGCCAGCAGTGAAGACGGCAGGGGCACAGATACGCAGTATTTT,CASSEDGRGTDTQYF
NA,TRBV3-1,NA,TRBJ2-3,TGTGCCAGCGGGACTGCGGGGTTGGATACGCAGTATTTT,CASGTAGLDTQYF
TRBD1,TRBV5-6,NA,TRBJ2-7,TGTGCCAGCAGTCTCAGGGGGCTAGGCCCCTACGAGCAGTACTTC,CASSLRGLGPYEQYF
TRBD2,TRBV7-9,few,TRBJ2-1,TGTGCCAGCAGCTTGTCGCTAGCGGGAGGGGGTCCGTTCTTC,CASSLSLAGGGPFF
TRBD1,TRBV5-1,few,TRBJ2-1,TGCGCCAGCAGCTTGCGGGGACAGGGAAGACGCAATGAGCAGTTCTTC,CASSLRGQGRRNEQFF
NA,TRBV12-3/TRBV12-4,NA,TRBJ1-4,TGTGCCAGCAGTTCCTGGACGGTTGAAAAACTGTTTTTT,CASSSWTVEKLFF
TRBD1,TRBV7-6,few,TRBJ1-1,TGTGCCAGCAGCCACGCACAGGGGGAGGTGACCACTGAAGCTTTCTTT,CASSHAQGEVTTEAFF
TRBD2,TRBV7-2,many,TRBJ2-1,TGTGCCAGCAGCTTACCCTATATGCTAGCGGGAGGCAGTGAGCAGTTCTTC,CASSLPYMLAGGSEQFF
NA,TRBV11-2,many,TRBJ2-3,TGTGCCAGCAGCTCGGGGGCGAATACGCAGTATTTT,CASSSGANTQYF
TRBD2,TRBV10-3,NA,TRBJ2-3,TGTGCCATCGGGTCGACTAGCGCAGATACGCAGTATTTT,CAIGSTSADTQYF
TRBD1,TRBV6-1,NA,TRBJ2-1,TGTGCCAGCAGCCCGGACAGGCCCAATGAGCAGTTCTTC,CASSPDRPNEQFF
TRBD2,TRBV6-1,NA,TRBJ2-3,TGTGCCAGCTTGAGGGTAGCGGGAGCGTTGCCGACAGATATGCAGTATTTT,CASLRVAGALPTDMQYF
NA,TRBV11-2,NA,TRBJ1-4,TGTGCCAGCAGCTTAGGGTATTTCGGAAAACTGTTTTTT,CASSLGYFGKLFF
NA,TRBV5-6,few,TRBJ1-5,TGTGCCAGCAGCTCCGGACCACTTAGCAATCAGCCCCAGCATTTT,CASSSGPLSNQPQHF
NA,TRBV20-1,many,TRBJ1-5,TGCAGTGCTAGAGATACAGGGACGAATCAGCCCCAGCATTTT,CSARDTGTNQPQHF
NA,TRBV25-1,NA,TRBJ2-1,TGTGCCAGCAGTGACCCGGGGTGGAATGAGCAGTTCTTC,CASSDPGWNEQFF
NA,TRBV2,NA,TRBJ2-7,TGTGCCAGCAGAATCGACAGAAACTCCTACGAGCAGTACTTC,CASRIDRNSYEQYF
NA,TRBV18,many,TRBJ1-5,TGTGCCAGCTCACCCAACCTAGGGGTTCAGCCCCAGCATTTT,CASSPNLGVQPQHF
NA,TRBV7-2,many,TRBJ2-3,TGTGCCAGCAGCTTCCGGGCCCCAGATACGCAGTATTTT,CASSFRAPDTQYF
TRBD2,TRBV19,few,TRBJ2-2,TGTGCCAGTAGCTATAGCGGGAGCGTCGAGACCGGGGAGCTGTTTTTT,CASSYSGSVETGELFF
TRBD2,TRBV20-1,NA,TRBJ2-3,TGCAGTGCTAGTAGGACCGGGACTAGCGGGAGGGTCACAGATACGCAGTATTTT,CSASRTGTSGRVTDTQYF
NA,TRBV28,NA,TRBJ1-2,TGTGCCAGCGCCACAACTGAGGCAGGGGCTTATAACTATGGCTACACCTTC,CASATTEAGAYNYGYTF
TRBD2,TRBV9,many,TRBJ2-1,TGTGCCAGCAGCCCCCGGACTAGCGGGGCTCACAATGAGCAGTTCTTC,CASSPRTSGAHNEQFF
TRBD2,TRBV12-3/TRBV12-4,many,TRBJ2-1,TGTGCCAGCACCTCTATGGTGGGCGGGAGCTCCTACAATGAGCAGTTCTTC,CASTSMVGGSSYNEQFF